Listed below are T cell receptor beta chains from one sample, sequenced in a study of blood T cell repertoires in COVID-19. Using immunoSEQ multiplex PCR, the repertoire was profiled, and TCRdb retains in-frame clones only, with some absent. In the table there are over 45,000 clones, about 86% of which are singletons. Sequences were obtained from peripheral blood. These receptor sequences come from a woman of 80 years or more with acute or convalescent COVID-19. Each CDR3 is given with its conserved first and last residue. The D gene is left open where the match is weak. Size is omitted from some rows. Given values are once, few, many or a class for expanded clones.

D gene: TRBD2
V gene: TRBV19
clone size: -
J gene: TRBJ2-5
CDR3 length: 13
CDR3 DNA: TGTGCCAGTAGCACCTCTAGCGGCGAGACCCAGTACTTC
CDR3 protein: CASSTSSGETQYF

D gene: -
V gene: TRBV5-8
clone size: -
J gene: TRBJ2-1
CDR3 length: 16
CDR3 DNA: TGTGCCAGCAGCTTTTTTCAGGGGAGCTCCTACAATGAGCAGTTCTTC
CDR3 protein: CASSFFQGSSYNEQFF

D gene: TRBD2
V gene: TRBV2
clone size: -
J gene: TRBJ2-5
CDR3 length: 14
CDR3 DNA: TGTGCCAGCAGTGTTATAGGGAGGGGAGAGACCCAGTACTTC
CDR3 protein: CASSVIGRGETQYF

D gene: -
V gene: TRBV7-2
clone size: -
J gene: TRBJ1-3
CDR3 length: 15
CDR3 DNA: TGTGCCAGCAGCTTAGACAGTATCTCTGGAAACACCATATATTTT
CDR3 protein: CASSLDSISGNTIYF

D gene: TRBD1
V gene: TRBV11-1
clone size: few
J gene: TRBJ1-1
CDR3 length: 14
CDR3 DNA: TGTGCCAGCAGTCTACAGGGGACAAACACTGAAGCTTTCTTT
CDR3 protein: CASSLQGTNTEAFF

D gene: -
V gene: TRBV19
clone size: -
J gene: TRBJ1-2
CDR3 length: 14
CDR3 DNA: TGTGCCAGTAGTAATGGGGAGGTGACGCGAGGCTACACCTTC
CDR3 protein: CASSNGEVTRGYTF

D gene: -
V gene: TRBV24-1
clone size: -
J gene: TRBJ1-6
CDR3 length: 15
CDR3 DNA: TGTGCCACCAGTGATTTAAGGCGGTCCGGTTCACCCCTCCACTTT
CDR3 protein: CATSDLRRSGSPLHF

D gene: -
V gene: TRBV5-1
clone size: -
J gene: TRBJ1-3
CDR3 length: 15
CDR3 DNA: TGCGCCAGCAGCTTGTTGGGGGGATCTGGAAACACCATATATTTT
CDR3 protein: CASSLLGGSGNTIYF

D gene: TRBD1
V gene: TRBV14
clone size: -
J gene: TRBJ2-7
CDR3 length: 14
CDR3 DNA: TGTGCCAGCAGCCAAGGGACAGGGGGCTTCGGGCAGTACTTC
CDR3 protein: CASSQGTGGFGQYF

D gene: -
V gene: TRBV23-1
clone size: -
J gene: TRBJ1-4
CDR3 length: 15
CDR3 DNA: TGCGCCAGCACCCCGCAAAGGAGGAAAGTGGTTAATCTGTTTTTT
CDR3 protein: CASTPQRRKVVNLFF

D gene: TRBD2
V gene: TRBV29-1
clone size: -
J gene: TRBJ2-3
CDR3 length: 15
CDR3 DNA: TGCAGCTCTGCCGGGTTAGCGGGACCCACAGATACGCAGTATTTT
CDR3 protein: CSSAGLAGPTDTQYF

D gene: TRBD1
V gene: TRBV5-4
clone size: -
J gene: TRBJ1-5
CDR3 length: 14
CDR3 DNA: TGTGCCAGCAGCGCTCAGGGGGCAGGTCAGCCCCAGCATTTT
CDR3 protein: CASSAQGAGQPQHF

D gene: TRBD1
V gene: TRBV27
clone size: -
J gene: TRBJ2-7
CDR3 length: 14
CDR3 DNA: TGTGCCAGCAGTTACGGACAGGGGAACCACGAGCAGTACTTC
CDR3 protein: CASSYGQGNHEQYF

D gene: TRBD1
V gene: TRBV15
clone size: -
J gene: TRBJ1-5
CDR3 length: 19
CDR3 DNA: TGTGCCACCACCCCTGGGACAGGGGGCGCAAGGGTCGGCAATCAGCCCCAGCATTTT
CDR3 protein: CATTPGTGGARVGNQPQHF

D gene: -
V gene: TRBV5-5
clone size: -
J gene: TRBJ2-7
CDR3 length: 15
CDR3 DNA: TGTGCCAGCAGCTTAGGAGCGGCAAGCTCCTACGAGCAGTACTTC
CDR3 protein: CASSLGAASSYEQYF

D gene: -
V gene: TRBV7-6
clone size: once
J gene: TRBJ2-5
CDR3 length: 17
CDR3 DNA: TGTGCCAGCAGCTTAGGGGGGGGGCTAGGGTACCAAGAGACCCAGTACTTC
CDR3 protein: CASSLGGGLGYQETQYF

D gene: -
V gene: TRBV6-5
clone size: -
J gene: TRBJ1-4
CDR3 length: 14
CDR3 DNA: TGTGCCAGCAGTACGGACAGTCAGAATGAAAAACTGTTTTTT
CDR3 protein: CASSTDSQNEKLFF

D gene: TRBD2
V gene: TRBV6-2/TRBV6-3
clone size: -
J gene: TRBJ2-7
CDR3 length: 16
CDR3 DNA: TGTGCCAGCAGTAATCAGGCCGCGGGACTAGGCTACGAGCAGTACTTC
CDR3 protein: CASSNQAAGLGYEQYF

D gene: TRBD1
V gene: TRBV15
clone size: -
J gene: TRBJ1-1
CDR3 length: 17
CDR3 DNA: TGTGCCACCAGCAGGCCGGGACAGGGGAGGGTGAACACTGAAGCTTTCTTT
CDR3 protein: CATSRPGQGRVNTEAFF

D gene: TRBD1
V gene: TRBV7-8
clone size: -
J gene: TRBJ1-2
CDR3 length: 14
CDR3 DNA: TGTGCCAGCAGTTCGGAGGGACAGGGAGCCGGCTACACCTTC
CDR3 protein: CASSSEGQGAGYTF

D gene: -
V gene: TRBV6-1
clone size: -
J gene: TRBJ1-5
CDR3 length: 13
CDR3 DNA: TGTGCCAGCAGTAGCAACCGCAATCAGCCCCAGCATTTT
CDR3 protein: CASSSNRNQPQHF

D gene: -
V gene: TRBV30
clone size: -
J gene: TRBJ1-3
CDR3 length: 14
CDR3 DNA: TGTGCCTGGAGTCCAAGCCCCTCTGGAAACACCATATATTTT
CDR3 protein: CAWSPSPSGNTIYF